This T cell receptor beta chain was recorded in a study of blood T cell repertoires in COVID-19. Study as a whole: Sites across the United States, Italy and Spain contributed samples from acute and convalescent COVID-19. Sources were T cells, B-cell-depleted T cells, or PBMCs; the material itself was cDNA or gDNA.

Germline lookup yields CDR1 LGHNA and CDR2 YSLEER. The CDR3 runs 15 residues. Unmatched junction bases numbered 2, after V lost 2 bases and J lost 3 bases. The count of this clone is one. In assigning cohorts, the study relied on participant-reported clinical history. Cohort 3 recovery required two negative PCRs, clearance, or symptom resolution. Method: immunoSEQ multiplex PCR; TCRdb's copy keeps in-frame clones and lacks some. The sample contains around 200,000 clones, around 90% of which appear only once. The rearrangement uses TRBV4-3 and TRBJ2-1, with 9 bases identical to TRBD2. The TCR sequence derives from a man younger than 45 who had recovered from COVID-19. The specimen sequenced was PBMCs or T cells enriched from blood (not recorded which). The DNA for the CDR3 is TGCGCCAGCAGCCAAATAGCGGGGGTCTACAATGAGCAGTTCTTC. It is translated as CASSQIAGVYNEQFF.